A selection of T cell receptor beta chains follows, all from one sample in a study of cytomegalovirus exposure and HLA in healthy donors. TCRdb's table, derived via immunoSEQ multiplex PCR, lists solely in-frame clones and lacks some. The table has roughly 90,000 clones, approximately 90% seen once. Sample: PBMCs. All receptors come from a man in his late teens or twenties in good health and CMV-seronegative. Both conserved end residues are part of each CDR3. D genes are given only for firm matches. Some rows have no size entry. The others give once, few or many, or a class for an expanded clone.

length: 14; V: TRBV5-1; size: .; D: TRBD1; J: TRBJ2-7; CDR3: CASSLGTVSYEQYF; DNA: TGCGCCAGCAGCCTAGGGACAGTTTCCTACGAGCAGTACTTC
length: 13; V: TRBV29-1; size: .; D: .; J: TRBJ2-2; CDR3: CSVHTLYTGELFF; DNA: TGCAGCGTCCACACCCTTTATACCGGGGAGCTGTTTTTT
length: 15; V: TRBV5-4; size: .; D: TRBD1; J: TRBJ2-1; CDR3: CASSAPGQGGYEQFF; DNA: TGTGCCAGCAGTGCCCCGGGACAGGGAGGGTATGAGCAGTTCTTC
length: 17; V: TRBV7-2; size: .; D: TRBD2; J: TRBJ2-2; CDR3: CASSRQPGLALTGELFF; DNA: TGTGCCAGCAGCCGGCAACCGGGACTAGCGCTCACCGGGGAGCTGTTTTTT
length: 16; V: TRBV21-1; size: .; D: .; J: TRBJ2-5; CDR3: CASSTIGLVGRETQYF; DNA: TGTGCCAGCAGCACTATAGGACTAGTTGGCCGAGAGACCCAGTACTTC
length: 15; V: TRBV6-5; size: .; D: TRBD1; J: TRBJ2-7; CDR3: CASSTRDRSSYEQYF; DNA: TGTGCCAGCAGTACCCGGGACAGATCGTCCTACGAGCAGTACTTC
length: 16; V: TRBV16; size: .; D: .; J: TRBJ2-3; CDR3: CASSQYKRPSTDTQYF; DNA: TGTGCCAGCAGCCAATACAAGCGGCCAAGCACAGATACGCAGTATTTT
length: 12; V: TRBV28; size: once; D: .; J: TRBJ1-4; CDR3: CASKTTGEKLFF; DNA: TGTGCCAGCAAAACAACGGGTGAAAAACTGTTTTTT
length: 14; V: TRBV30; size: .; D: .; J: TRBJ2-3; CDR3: CAWKDFSSTDTQYF; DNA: TGTGCCTGGAAAGACTTTTCTAGCACAGATACGCAGTATTTT
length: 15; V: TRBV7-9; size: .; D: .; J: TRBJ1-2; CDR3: CASSLFRVGGYGYTF; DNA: TGTGCCAGCAGCTTATTTCGGGTGGGTGGCTATGGCTACACCTTC
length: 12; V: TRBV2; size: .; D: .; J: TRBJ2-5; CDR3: CASKGGQETQYF; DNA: TGTGCCAGCAAAGGGGGCCAAGAGACCCAGTACTTC
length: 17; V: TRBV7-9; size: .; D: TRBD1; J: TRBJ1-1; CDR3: CASSLAGQGDRDTEAFF; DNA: TGTGCCAGCAGCTTAGCAGGACAGGGGGACAGGGACACTGAAGCTTTCTTT
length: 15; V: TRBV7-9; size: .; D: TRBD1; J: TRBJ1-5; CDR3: CASSYGQGQNQPQHF; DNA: TGTGCCAGCAGCTACGGACAGGGCCAAAATCAGCCCCAGCATTTT
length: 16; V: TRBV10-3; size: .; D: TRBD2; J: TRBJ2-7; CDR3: CAISETSTSGRNEQYF; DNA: TGTGCCATCAGTGAGACATCGACTAGCGGGAGAAACGAGCAGTACTTC
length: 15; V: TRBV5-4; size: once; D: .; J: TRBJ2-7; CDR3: CASSQDSTPIYEQYF; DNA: TGTGCCAGCAGCCAGGACTCAACCCCTATTTACGAGCAGTACTTC
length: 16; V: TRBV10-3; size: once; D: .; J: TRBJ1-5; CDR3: CAISESGQSSNQPQHF; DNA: TGTGCCATCAGTGAGTCTGGGCAGAGTAGCAATCAGCCCCAGCATTTT
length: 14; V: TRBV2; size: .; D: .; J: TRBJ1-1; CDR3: CASSRSGSSTEAFF; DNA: TGTGCCAGCAGCCGCTCGGGGTCGAGCACTGAAGCTTTCTTT
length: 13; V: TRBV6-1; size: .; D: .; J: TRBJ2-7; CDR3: CASSQTMTYEQYF; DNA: TGTGCCAGCAGTCAGACAATGACCTACGAGCAGTACTTC
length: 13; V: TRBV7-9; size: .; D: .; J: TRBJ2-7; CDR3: CASRDLQGREQYF; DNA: TGTGCCAGCAGAGACTTACAGGGTCGCGAGCAGTACTTC
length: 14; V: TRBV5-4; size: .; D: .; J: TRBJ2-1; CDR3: CASSLQPLASEQFF; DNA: TGTGCCAGCAGCTTGCAGCCCTTAGCAAGTGAGCAGTTCTTC